These 18 T cell receptor beta chains originate from one sample sequenced in a study of T-cell memory formation after mild COVID-19. TCRdb analysed the 5' RACE reads with MiXCR anew, one entry per CDR3 protein. There are about 350,000 distinct CDR3 sequences in the sample; under 15% occur only once, and around 21% lies in the top ten. Specimen: PBMCs or a T cell subset sorted from them (not recorded which). The source of these receptors is a young man who had mild COVID-19 (a few samples of this study predate the infection). Cell type and time point are not known.

This clonotype was seen a handful of times. The rearrangement links TRBV5-1 to TRBJ2-2; D may correspond to TRBD1 or TRBD2 (6 bases each). Trimming stripped 4 bases from V and 2 bases from J, with 12 bases between. The germline V gene encodes CDR1 SGHRS and CDR2 YFSETQ. The CDR3 is made up of 15 amino acids. DNA for the CDR3: TGCGCCAGCAGCAGGCCGGGGGCCAACACCGGGGAGCTGTTTTTT. This translates into CASSRPGANTGELFF.

This clonotype showed up just a few times. The CDR3: CASSLAGIFYEQYF. The CDR3 nucleotides read TGCGCCAGCAGCTTAGCGGGGATCTTCTACGAGCAGTACTTC. The chain recombines TRBV5-1 with TRBJ2-7; 7 bases fit TRBD2. Germline CDR1 is SGHRS and CDR2 is YFSETQ. The ends lost 2 bases at V and 3 bases at J; junction bases unmatched: 5. The CDR3 sequence is 14 residues long.

The sample holds a few counts of this clonotype. The chain is built from TRBV12-3 or TRBV12-4 and TRBJ1-2, with D uncertain. CDR3 length: 11 residues. V lost 7 bases, J lost 7 bases, and 10 bases lay in between. The CDR3 DNA sequence: TGTGCCAGCAAGTTAAAGGGTGGCTACACCTTC. Amino acids: CASKLKGGYTF.

The chain uses TRBV6-2 or TRBV6-3 and TRBJ2-1, with 13 positions matching TRBD2. V shed 10 bases, J shed 0 bases, and the junction held 9 bases outside the gene matches. Germline V gives CDR1 MNHEY, CDR2 SVGEGT. The CDR3 consists of 17 residues. The CDR3 loop is CATQSTSGGSSYNEQFF. CDR3 nucleotides: TGTGCCACCCAGTCGACTAGCGGGGGGTCCTCCTACAATGAGCAGTTCTTC.

This chain joins TRBV12-3 or TRBV12-4 and TRBJ2-2, with a tentative D call TRBD2 (5 bases). The CDR3 contains 13 residues. The germline V and J ends were trimmed by 6 bases and 8 bases, with 13 bases remaining between them. Written as DNA, the CDR3 is TGTGCCAGCAGCAGAGAGCGGAAGGGGGAGCTGTTTTTT. Translating it yields CASSRERKGELFF.

The rearrangement links TRBV7-2 to TRBJ2-2, with 9 bases fitting TRBD2. CDR1 and CDR2 (germline): SGHTA, FQGNSA. Trimming cost V 5 bases and J 4 bases; bases outside gene matches: 8. The CDR3 has 16 residues. The CDR3 reads CASSPAGGRGTGELFF. The CDR3 bases are TGTGCCAGCAGCCCTGCGGGGGGGCGCGGCACCGGGGAGCTGTTTTTT.

A few counts support this clonotype. The V and J genes are TRBV9 and TRBJ2-1; D may match TRBD1 or TRBD2 (5 bases each). V was clipped by 4 bases and J by 7 bases, with 18 bases between them. The CDR3 covers 15 residues. Germline-derived CDR1 and CDR2 are SGDLS and YYNGEE. The CDR3 DNA sequence: TGTGCCAGCAGCCCCCTCGGGGCTGAGTGGAATGAGCAGTTCTTC. It is translated as CASSPLGAEWNEQFF.

The chain has TRBV27 and TRBJ2-2, with TRBD2 as a possible D gene (7 bases). CDR1 is MNHEY and CDR2 is SMNVEV in the germline V gene (reference sequence). V was clipped by 3 bases and J by 4 bases, with 12 bases between them. This CDR3 comprises 15 residues. The CDR3 loop is CASSFLGGATGELFF. The CDR3 DNA sequence: TGTGCCAGCAGTTTTCTAGGGGGGGCCACCGGGGAGCTGTTTTTT.

The sample holds many counts of this clonotype. The CDR3 DNA reads as TGTGCCAGCAGTTTGTGGGGACGTCAGCCCCAGCATTTT. Translation gives CASSLWGRQPQHF. The chain carries TRBV12-3 or TRBV12-4 and TRBJ1-5, with D perhaps TRBD1 (5 bases). The CDR3 spans 13 residues. The ends were cut back, 3 bases at V and 6 bases at J, with 9 bases in the middle.

This clonotype appeared a few times. The V and J genes are TRBV5-6 and TRBJ2-3, with D tentatively TRBD1 (7 bases). CDR1 is SGHDT and CDR2 is YYEEEE in the germline V gene. Deletions cut 6 bases from V and 4 bases from J, with 18 bases between. CDR3 length: 15 amino acids. The CDR3, as DNA: TGTGCCAGCACCATAGGGGGCGGGGCCGCAGATACGCAGTATTTT. This encodes CASTIGGGAADTQYF.

This clonotype was found a few times. The chain links TRBV20-1 to TRBJ1-5; possibly TRBD1 for D (6 bases). The ends were cut back, 6 bases at V and 1 base at J, with 13 bases in the middle. Germline V CDR1 and CDR2: DFQATT, SNEGSKA (reference sequence). The CDR3 runs 14 residues. The CDR3 is CSAATGASNQPQHF. In nucleotides, the CDR3 is TGCAGTGCCGCCACGGGGGCAAGCAATCAGCCCCAGCATTTT.

Only a few counts were recorded for this clonotype. J is TRBJ1-1 and V is TRBV7-9; D ambiguous. V dropped 1 base and J dropped 8 bases, with 8 bases sitting between them. This CDR3 comprises 12 residues. Germline V gene lookup returns CDR1 SEHNR and CDR2 FQNEAQ (reference sequence). In DNA, the CDR3 is TGTGCCAGCAGCTTAGGTTTCAGGGAAGCTTTCTTT. Amino acid sequence: CASSLGFREAFF.

The chain joins TRBV30 to TRBJ2-7, with TRBD1 as a possible D gene (7 bases). Trimming took off 5 bases at V and 5 bases at J, with 19 bases between the two ends. The CDR3 is 14 amino acids. In germline, CDR1 is GTSNPN, CDR2 SVGIG (reference sequence). The CDR3 region has the DNA TGTGCCTGGTTCAACCGGGGGACAGAAAACGAGCAGTACTTC. This encodes CAWFNRGTENEQYF.

This clonotype has only a few counts. The rearrangement links TRBV7-2 to TRBJ2-7, with TRBD2 as a possible D gene (6 bases). This CDR3 region has 15 residues. The V end lost 5 bases, the J end lost 1 base, and 15 bases lay between the germline ends. Germline values: CDR1 SGHTA, CDR2 FQGNSA. CDR3 DNA: TGTGCCAGCAGCGCGCACGGCGGGGCTTCCTACGAGCAGTACTTC. Its translation: CASSAHGGASYEQYF.

The rearrangement joins TRBV6-2 or TRBV6-3 to TRBJ2-1, with a weak D call TRBD2 (7 bases). V dropped 6 bases and J dropped 7 bases, with 16 bases sitting between them. The CDR3 spans 14 residues. Germline V gene data show CDR1 as MNHEY and CDR2 as SVGEGT. The chain's CDR3 is CASRPGGPGNEQFF. In DNA form, the CDR3 reads TGTGCCAGCAGACCCGGGGGGCCGGGGAATGAGCAGTTCTTC.

V usage is TRBV28 and J usage is TRBJ1-5, with a tentative D call TRBD1 (6 bases). V was trimmed by 8 bases and J by 5 bases, leaving 19 bases between them. Germline CDR1 and CDR2: MDHEN and SYDVKM. This CDR3 region has 15 residues. This chain's CDR3 is CASGARTAPHQPQHF. CDR3 nucleotide sequence: TGTGCCAGCGGAGCTCGGACAGCCCCTCATCAGCCCCAGCATTTT.

Only a few counts were recorded for this clonotype. This rearrangement joins TRBV10-3 to TRBJ2-6; 9 bases match TRBD1. J gave up 1 base and V 6 bases, and 4 bases lay outside the gene matches. The CDR3 contains 16 residues. Looked up from germline, CDR1 is ENHRY and CDR2 is SYGVKD. CDR3 coding DNA: TGTGCCATCAGGCCGGGACAGGGATCTGGGGCCAACGTCCTGACTTTC. It codes for CAIRPGQGSGANVLTF.

The chain has TRBV27 and TRBJ2-1; D is unclear. From germline, CDR1 is MNHEY and CDR2 SMNVEV (reference sequence). Trimming shortened V by 4 bases and J by 9 bases, and 10 bases separated the two germline ends. This CDR3 comprises 12 residues. CDR3 in DNA: TGTGCCAGCAGTTCAATGGCAGCTGAGCAGTTCTTC. It encodes CASSSMAAEQFF.